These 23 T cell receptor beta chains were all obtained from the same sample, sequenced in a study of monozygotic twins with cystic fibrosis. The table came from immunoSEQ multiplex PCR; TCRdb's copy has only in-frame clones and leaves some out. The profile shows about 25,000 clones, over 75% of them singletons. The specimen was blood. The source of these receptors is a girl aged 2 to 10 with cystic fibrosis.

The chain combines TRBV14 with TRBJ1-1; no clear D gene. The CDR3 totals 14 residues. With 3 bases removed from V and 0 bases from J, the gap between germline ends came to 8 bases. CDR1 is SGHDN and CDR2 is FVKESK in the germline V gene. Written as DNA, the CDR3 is TGTGCCAGCAGCCACTCGGGTTTGAACACTGAAGCTTTCTTT. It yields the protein CASSHSGLNTEAFF.

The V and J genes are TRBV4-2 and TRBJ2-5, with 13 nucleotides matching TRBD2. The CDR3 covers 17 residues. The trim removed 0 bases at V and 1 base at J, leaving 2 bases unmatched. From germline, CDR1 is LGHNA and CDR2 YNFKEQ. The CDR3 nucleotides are TGTGCCAGCAGCCAAGAAGGGACTAGCGGGGTCCAAGAGACCCAGTACTTC. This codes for CASSQEGTSGVQETQYF.

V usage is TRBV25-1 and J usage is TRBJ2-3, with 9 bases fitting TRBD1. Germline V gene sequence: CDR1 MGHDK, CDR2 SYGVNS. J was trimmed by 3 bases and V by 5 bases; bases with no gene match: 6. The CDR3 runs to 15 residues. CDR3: CASSFTGGRTDTQYF. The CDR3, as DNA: TGTGCCAGCAGTTTCACAGGGGGCCGGACAGATACGCAGTATTTT.

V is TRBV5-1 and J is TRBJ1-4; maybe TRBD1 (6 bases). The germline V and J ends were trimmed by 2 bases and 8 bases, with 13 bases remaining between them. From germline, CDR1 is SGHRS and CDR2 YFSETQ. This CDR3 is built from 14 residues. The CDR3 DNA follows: TGCGCCAGCAGCTTACAGGGCGTAGGGGAAAAACTGTTTTTT. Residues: CASSLQGVGEKLFF. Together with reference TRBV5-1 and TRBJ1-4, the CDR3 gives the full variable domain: KAGVTQTPRYLIKTRGQQVTLSCSPISGHRSVSWYQQTPGQGLQFLFEYFSETQRNKGNFPGRFSGRQFSNSRSEMNVSTLELGDSALYLCASSLQGVGEKLFFGSGTQLSVL.

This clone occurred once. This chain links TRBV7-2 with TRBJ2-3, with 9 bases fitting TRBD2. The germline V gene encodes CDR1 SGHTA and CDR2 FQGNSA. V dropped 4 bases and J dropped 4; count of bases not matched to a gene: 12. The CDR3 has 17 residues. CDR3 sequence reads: CASSSPGRGGVADTQYF. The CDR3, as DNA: TGTGCCAGCAGCTCCCCTGGGCGGGGGGGCGTCGCAGATACGCAGTATTTT.

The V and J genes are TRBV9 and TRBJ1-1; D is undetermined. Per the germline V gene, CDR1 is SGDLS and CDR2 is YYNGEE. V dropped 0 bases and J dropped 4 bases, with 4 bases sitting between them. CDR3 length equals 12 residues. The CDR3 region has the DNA TGTGCCAGCAGCGTAGAGGGCACTGAAGCTTTCTTT. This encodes CASSVEGTEAFF.

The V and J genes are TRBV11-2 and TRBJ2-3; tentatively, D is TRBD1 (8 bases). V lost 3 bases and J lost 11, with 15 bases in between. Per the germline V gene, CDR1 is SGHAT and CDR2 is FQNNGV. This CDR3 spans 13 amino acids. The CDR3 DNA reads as TGTGCCAGCAGCTTTCTGGGGGGGACAGGGCAGTATTTT. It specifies CASSFLGGTGQYF.

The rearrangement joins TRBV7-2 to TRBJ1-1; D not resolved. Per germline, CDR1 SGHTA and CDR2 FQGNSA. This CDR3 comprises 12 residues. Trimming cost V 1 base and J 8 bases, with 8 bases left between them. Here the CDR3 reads CASSLGPGEAFF. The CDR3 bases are TGTGCCAGCAGCTTAGGGCCGGGAGAAGCTTTCTTT.

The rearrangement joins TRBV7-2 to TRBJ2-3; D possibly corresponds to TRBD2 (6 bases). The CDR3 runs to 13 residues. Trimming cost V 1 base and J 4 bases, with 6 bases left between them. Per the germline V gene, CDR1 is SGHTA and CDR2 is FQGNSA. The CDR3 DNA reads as TGTGCCAGCAGCTTAGGACTAGCAGATACGCAGTATTTT. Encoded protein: CASSLGLADTQYF.

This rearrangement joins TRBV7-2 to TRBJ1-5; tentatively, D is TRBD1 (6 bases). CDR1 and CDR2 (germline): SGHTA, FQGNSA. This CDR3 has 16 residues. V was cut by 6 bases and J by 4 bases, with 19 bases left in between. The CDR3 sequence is CASSTGWGSANQPQHF. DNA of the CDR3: TGTGCCAGCAGTACAGGGTGGGGAAGTGCAAATCAGCCCCAGCATTTT.

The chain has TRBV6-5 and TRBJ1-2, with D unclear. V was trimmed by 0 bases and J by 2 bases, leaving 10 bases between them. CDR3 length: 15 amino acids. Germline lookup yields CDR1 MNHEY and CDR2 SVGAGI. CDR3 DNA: TGTGCCAGCAGTTACTCGAGCAGCATGAACTATGGCTACACCTTC. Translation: CASSYSSSMNYGYTF.

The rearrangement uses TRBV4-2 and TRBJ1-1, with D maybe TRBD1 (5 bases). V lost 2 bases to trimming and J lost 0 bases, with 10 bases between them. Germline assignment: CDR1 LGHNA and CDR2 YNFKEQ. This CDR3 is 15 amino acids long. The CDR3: CASSQPDRMNTEAFF. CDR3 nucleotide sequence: TGTGCCAGCAGCCAACCAGACAGAATGAACACTGAAGCTTTCTTT.

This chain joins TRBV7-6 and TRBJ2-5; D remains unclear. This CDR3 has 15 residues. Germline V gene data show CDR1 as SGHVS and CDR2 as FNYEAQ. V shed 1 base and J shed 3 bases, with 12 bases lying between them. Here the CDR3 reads CASSLGISWEETQYF. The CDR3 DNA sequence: TGTGCCAGCAGCTTAGGGATCTCGTGGGAAGAGACCCAGTACTTC.

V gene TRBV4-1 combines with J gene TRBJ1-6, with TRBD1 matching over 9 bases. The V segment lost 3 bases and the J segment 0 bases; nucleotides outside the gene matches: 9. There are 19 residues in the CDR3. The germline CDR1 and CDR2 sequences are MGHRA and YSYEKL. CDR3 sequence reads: CASSQAPGQGSSYNSPLHF. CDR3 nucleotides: TGCGCCAGCAGCCAGGCCCCGGGACAGGGCAGCTCCTATAATTCACCCCTCCACTTT.

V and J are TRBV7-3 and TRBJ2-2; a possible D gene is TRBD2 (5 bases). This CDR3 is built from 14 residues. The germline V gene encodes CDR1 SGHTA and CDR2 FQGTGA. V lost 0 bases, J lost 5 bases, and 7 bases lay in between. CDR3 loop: CASSLTSGTGELFF. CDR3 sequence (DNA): TGTGCCAGCAGCTTAACGTCGGGAACCGGGGAGCTGTTTTTT.

CDR3 amino acids: CASSKGTSGQETQYF. The CDR3 nucleotides are TGTGCCAGCAGCAAAGGGACATCTGGGCAAGAGACCCAGTACTTC. The genes are TRBV9 and TRBJ2-5, with D possibly TRBD1 on 6 matching bases. V lost 4 bases to trimming and J lost 2 bases, with 15 bases between them. This CDR3 has 15 amino acids. Germline-derived CDR1 and CDR2 are SGDLS and YYNGEE.

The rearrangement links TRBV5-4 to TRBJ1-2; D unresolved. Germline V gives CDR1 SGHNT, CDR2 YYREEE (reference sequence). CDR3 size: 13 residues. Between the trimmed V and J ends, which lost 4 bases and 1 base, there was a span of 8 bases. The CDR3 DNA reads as TGTGCCAGCAGCCTGTCTGGTAACTATGGCTACACCTTC. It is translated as CASSLSGNYGYTF.

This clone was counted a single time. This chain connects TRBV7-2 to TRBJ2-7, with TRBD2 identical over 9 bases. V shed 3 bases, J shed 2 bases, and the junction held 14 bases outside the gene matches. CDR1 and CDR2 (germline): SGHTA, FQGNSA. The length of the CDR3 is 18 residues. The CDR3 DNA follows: TGTGCCAGCAGCTTCAGACGGCCCCTAGCGGGGTGGGCCTACGAGCAGTACTTC. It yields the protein CASSFRRPLAGWAYEQYF.

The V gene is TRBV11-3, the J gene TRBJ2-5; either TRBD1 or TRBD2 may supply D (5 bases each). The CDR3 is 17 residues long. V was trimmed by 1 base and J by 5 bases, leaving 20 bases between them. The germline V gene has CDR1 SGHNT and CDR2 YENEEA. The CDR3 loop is CASSLGYDPGWGETQYF. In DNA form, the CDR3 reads TGTGCCAGCAGCTTAGGGTATGACCCGGGGTGGGGGGAGACCCAGTACTTC.

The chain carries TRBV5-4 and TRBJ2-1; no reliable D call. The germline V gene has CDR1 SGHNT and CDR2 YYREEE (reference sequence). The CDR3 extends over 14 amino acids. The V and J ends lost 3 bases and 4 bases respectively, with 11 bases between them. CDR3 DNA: TGTGCCAGCAGCTCTCCTACGTCGTACAATGAGCAGTTCTTC. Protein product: CASSSPTSYNEQFF.

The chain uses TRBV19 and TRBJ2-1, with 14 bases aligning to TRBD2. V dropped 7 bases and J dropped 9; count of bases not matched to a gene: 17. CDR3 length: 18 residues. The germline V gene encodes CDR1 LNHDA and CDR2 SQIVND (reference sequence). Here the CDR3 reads CASTNPPRTSGGRLEQFF. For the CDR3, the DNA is TGTGCCAGTACCAATCCCCCGCGGACTAGCGGGGGGCGGCTTGAGCAGTTCTTC.

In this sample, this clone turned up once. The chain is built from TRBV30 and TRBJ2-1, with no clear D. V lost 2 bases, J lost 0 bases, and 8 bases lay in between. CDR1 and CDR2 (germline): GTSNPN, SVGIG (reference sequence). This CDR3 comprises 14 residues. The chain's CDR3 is CAWSHGGSYNEQFF. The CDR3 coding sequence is TGTGCCTGGAGTCATGGCGGCTCCTACAATGAGCAGTTCTTC.

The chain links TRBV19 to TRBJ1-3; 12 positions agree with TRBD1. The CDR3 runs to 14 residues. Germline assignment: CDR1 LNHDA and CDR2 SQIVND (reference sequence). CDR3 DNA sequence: TGTGCGTCGGGACAGGGGGCATCTGGAAACACCATATATTTT. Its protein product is CASGQGASGNTIYF.